A single sample is the source of the 26 T cell receptor beta chains below, sequenced in a study of blood T cell repertoires in COVID-19. Data came from immunoSEQ multiplex PCR; TCRdb stores just in-frame clones and leaves some out. The sample includes approximately 220,000 clones, almost 90% of them seen just once. The material sequenced was PBMCs or T cells enriched from blood (not recorded which). These receptors all come from a man aged 30 to 45 who had been exposed to COVID-19.

V and J are TRBV30 and TRBJ1-1; no firm D call. The CDR3 runs to 14 residues. Trimming pared 4 bases from V and 0 bases from J, leaving 12 bases between. Looked up from germline, CDR1 is GTSNPN and CDR2 is SVGIG (reference sequence). The CDR3: CAWIKGGMNTEAFF. CDR3 bases: TGTGCCTGGATAAAGGGAGGGATGAACACTGAAGCTTTCTTT.

The chain couples TRBV6-6 to TRBJ2-7; D is unresolved. V was pared by 5 bases and J by 6 bases, with 14 bases between. CDR1 and CDR2 from the germline V gene are MNHNY and SVGAGI (reference sequence). The CDR3 is 13 residues long. CDR3 bases: TGTGCCAGCAGTGTTACTAAGGAATCCGAGCAGTACTTC. Translation: CASSVTKESEQYF.

V is TRBV11-2 and J is TRBJ2-3; a possible D gene is TRBD2 (5 bases). Germline-derived CDR1 and CDR2 are SGHAT and FQNNGV. CDR3 length: 14 amino acids. Between the trimmed V and J ends, which lost 7 bases and 6 bases, there was a span of 17 bases. In DNA form, the CDR3 reads TGTGCCAGCAACTCGCCCCGGGAACTGGATACGCAGTATTTT. This translates into CASNSPRELDTQYF.

This clone occurred once. One end of the junction is discordant with germline, which a read error may explain. The chain carries TRBV7-9 and TRBJ2-7, with TRBD1 as a possible D gene (6 bases). CDR1 and CDR2 from the germline V gene are SEHNR and FQNEAQ (reference sequence). CDR3 length equals 16 residues. Here the CDR3 DNA reads TGTGCCAGCAGGTTAGGGGTACAGGGTGGACCCTACGAGCAGTACTTC. Translation gives CASRLGVQGGPYEQYF. The whole variable domain, filled in from reference TRBV7-9 and TRBJ2-7, reads DTGVSQNPRHKITKRGQNVTFRCDPISEHNRLYWYRQTLGQGPEFLTYFQNEAQLEKSRLLSDRFSAERPKGSFSTLEIQRTEQGDSAMYLCASRLGVQGGPYEQYFGPGTRLTVT.

The V gene is TRBV5-4, the J gene TRBJ1-2; tentatively, D is TRBD1 (6 bases). V was pared by 4 bases and J by 2 bases, with 15 bases between. The CDR3 runs 15 residues. Germline V gene data show CDR1 as SGHNT and CDR2 as YYREEE (reference sequence). The CDR3 is CASSPLGGRNYGYTF. In DNA form, the CDR3 reads TGTGCCAGCAGCCCTTTGGGGGGGCGGAACTATGGCTACACCTTC.

The V call is TRBV5-1, the J call TRBJ1-2; D remains ambiguous. Germline CDR1 and CDR2: SGHRS and YFSETQ. The CDR3 runs 12 residues. V was shortened by 3 bases and J by 5 bases, with 8 bases between the two germline ends. CDR3 DNA: TGCGCCAGCAGCTGGGGAGCGTATGGCTACACCTTC. Amino acids: CASSWGAYGYTF.

CDR3 in amino acids: CASSYTVGGTEAFF. In DNA form, the CDR3 reads TGTGCCAGCAGTTACACCGTTGGAGGGACTGAAGCTTTCTTT. The V and J genes are TRBV6-5 and TRBJ1-1; no clear D. The V end was cut by 2 bases, the J end by 5 bases, with 12 bases between. Looked up from germline, CDR1 is MNHEY and CDR2 is SVGAGI. CDR3 length: 14 residues.

This clone was observed once. One junction end does not reproduce the germline sequence, and a read error may be involved. The V gene is TRBV2, the J gene TRBJ1-2; no definite D call. Germline V gene lookup returns CDR1 SNHLY and CDR2 FYNNEI. This CDR3 is 12 amino acids long. The CDR3 region has the DNA TGTGCCAGCAGTGTTCTCGGGGATGGCTCCACCTTC. As protein: CASSVLGDGSTF.

This chain joins TRBV7-2 and TRBJ2-3; 7 bases are a match to TRBD2. V lost 4 bases, J lost 6 bases, and 10 bases stayed unmatched. CDR1 SGHTA and CDR2 FQGNSA come from the germline V gene. The CDR3 runs to 15 residues. CDR3 nucleotide sequence: TGTGCCAGCAGCTCCGTAGGGGAGGGATCCGATACGCAGTATTTT. It specifies CASSSVGEGSDTQYF.

The chain joins TRBV7-2 to TRBJ2-1, with 8 bases aligning to TRBD2. The CDR3 has 15 amino acids. Germline CDR1 SGHTA, CDR2 FQGNSA. The trim removed 6 bases at V and 4 bases at J, leaving 8 bases unmatched. DNA of the CDR3: TGTGCCAGCAGACCTACTAGCGGACTATACAATGAGCAGTTCTTC. Translation gives CASRPTSGLYNEQFF. The whole variable domain, filled in from reference TRBV7-2 and TRBJ2-1, reads GAGVSQSPSNKVTEKGKDVELRCDPISGHTALYWYRQSLGQGLEFLIYFQGNSAPDKSGLPSDRFSAERTGGSVSTLTIQRTQQEDSAVYLCASRPTSGLYNEQFFGPGTRLTVL.

J is TRBJ2-5 and V is TRBV19; D perhaps matches TRBD2 (5 bases). Germline V gene sequence: CDR1 LNHDA, CDR2 SQIVND (reference sequence). The CDR3 contains 12 residues. V was shortened by 5 bases and J by 4 bases, with 8 bases between the two germline ends. CDR3 sequence reads: CASSRGTETQYF. DNA of the CDR3: TGTGCCAGTAGTCGGGGAACAGAGACCCAGTACTTC.

The gene calls are TRBV3-1 (or the pseudogene TRBV3-2) and TRBJ2-7; possibly TRBD2 for D (5 bases). Per the germline V gene, CDR1 is LGHDT and CDR2 is YNNKEL (reference sequence). The V and J ends lost 4 bases and 6 bases respectively, with 19 bases between them. CDR3 length equals 15 residues. In DNA form, the CDR3 reads TGTGCCAGCAGCCGCCTCAGGTCCCTAGCTTTCGAGCAGTACTTC. Translation gives CASSRLRSLAFEQYF.

This clone appeared a single time. This sequence joins TRBV5-1 and TRBJ1-2, with D possibly matching TRBD1 (5 bases). Per the germline V gene, CDR1 is SGHRS and CDR2 is YFSETQ. Trimming shortened V by 3 bases and J by 4 bases, and 16 bases separated the two germline ends. This CDR3 has 15 amino acids. The CDR3 reads CASSWGPEEGYGYTF. DNA of the CDR3: TGCGCCAGCAGCTGGGGCCCTGAGGAGGGCTATGGCTACACCTTC.

This chain uses TRBV5-1 with TRBJ1-6; TRBD1 might be the D (5 bases). Trimming took 2 bases from V and 3 from J, leaving 21 bases between them. Germline-derived CDR1 and CDR2 are SGHRS and YFSETQ. This CDR3 is 19 amino acids long. The DNA of the CDR3 is TGCGCCAGCAGCTTATGGCGCTGGACCTCAGACAGCTATAATTCACCCCTCCACTTT. Its protein product is CASSLWRWTSDSYNSPLHF. Based on the CDR3 plus reference TRBV5-1 and TRBJ1-6, the full variable domain is KAGVTQTPRYLIKTRGQQVTLSCSPISGHRSVSWYQQTPGQGLQFLFEYFSETQRNKGNFPGRFSGRQFSNSRSEMNVSTLELGDSALYLCASSLWRWTSDSYNSPLHFGNGTRLTVT.

The J gene is TRBJ2-2, the V gene TRBV28; the match to TRBD2 covers 12 bases. Trimming at V came to 5 bases and at J to 6 bases, leaving 13 bases not matched to a gene. The CDR3 runs 18 residues. Per germline, CDR1 MDHEN and CDR2 SYDVKM. The CDR3 sequence is CASSQELAGGPLAGELFF. The CDR3 DNA reads TGTGCCAGCAGTCAGGAACTAGCGGGGGGCCCCCTTGCCGGGGAGCTGTTTTTT. Filled out from reference TRBV28 and TRBJ2-2, the complete variable domain reads DVKVTQSSRYLVKRTGEKVFLECVQDMDHENMFWYRQDPGLGLRLIYFSYDVKMKEKGDIPEGYSVSREKKERFSLILESASTNQTSMYLCASSQELAGGPLAGELFFGEGSRLTVL.

This chain uses TRBV24-1 with TRBJ2-2; a weak D match, TRBD1 (5 bases). This CDR3 is 18 amino acids long. V gave up 3 bases and J gave up 0 bases, with 16 bases separating them. The germline V gene has CDR1 KGHDR and CDR2 SFDVKD. The CDR3 spells CATSDGPLTETNTGELFF. CDR3 bases: TGTGCCACCAGTGATGGGCCCCTGACAGAAACGAACACCGGGGAGCTGTTTTTT.

The chain has TRBV6-5 and TRBJ1-6, with 8 bases aligning to TRBD1. This CDR3 contains 14 residues. Unmatched junction bases numbered 5, after V lost 8 bases and J lost 5 bases. CDR1 MNHEY and CDR2 SVGAGI come from the germline V gene. The CDR3 spells CASRPTGDNSPLHF. The CDR3 nucleotides are TGTGCCAGCCGACCGACAGGGGATAATTCACCCCTCCACTTT.

The rearrangement uses TRBV4-2 and TRBJ2-2; D gene uncertain. The V gene's germline CDR1 is LGHNA and CDR2 YNFKEQ. The CDR3 spans 14 residues. V lost 4 bases and J lost 2, with 8 bases in between. CDR3 coding DNA: TGTGCCAGCAGCCGGGCAGAAAACACCGGGGAGCTGTTTTTT. Translated: CASSRAENTGELFF.

The chain employs TRBV7-9 and TRBJ2-7, with 9 bases fitting TRBD1. There are 13 residues in the CDR3. Losses at the gene ends were 3 bases for V and 5 bases for J; bases not matched to a gene: 2. Germline V gives CDR1 SEHNR, CDR2 FQNEAQ (reference sequence). CDR3 amino acids: CASSLGDRDEQYF. Written as DNA, the CDR3 is TGTGCCAGCAGCTTGGGGGACAGGGACGAGCAGTACTTC.

This sequence joins TRBV18 and TRBJ1-5; tentatively, D is TRBD1 (5 bases). The germline V gene has CDR1 KGHSH and CDR2 LQKENI. This CDR3 has 13 residues. The germline V and J ends were trimmed by 5 bases and 2 bases, with 7 bases remaining between them. The DNA for the CDR3 is TGTGCCAGCTCAGTAGGGGGCAATCAGCCCCAGCATTTT. Protein: CASSVGGNQPQHF.

This chain links TRBV5-4 with TRBJ1-5, with a weak D call TRBD1 (6 bases). The V and J ends lost 0 bases and 6 bases respectively, with 13 bases between them. Germline-derived CDR1 and CDR2 are SGHNT and YYREEE (reference sequence). This CDR3 contains 15 residues. The CDR3 region is CASSLDPGEGQPQHF. CDR3 in DNA: TGTGCCAGCAGCTTGGATCCAGGGGAAGGTCAGCCCCAGCATTTT.

The chain uses TRBV20-1 and TRBJ1-1; D is undetermined. V lost 3 bases to trimming and J lost 3 bases, with 5 bases between them. Germline CDR1 is DFQATT and CDR2 is SNEGSKA (reference sequence). The CDR3 has 11 amino acids. CDR3 sequence: CSARAYTEAFF. In DNA form, the CDR3 reads TGCAGTGCTAGGGCATACACTGAAGCTTTCTTT.

This chain joins TRBV18 and TRBJ2-7; TRBD1 matches 7 bases. Germline CDR1 is KGHSH and CDR2 is LQKENI. The CDR3 spans 18 residues. Trimming took 2 bases from V and 0 from J; bases not matched to a gene: 13. This CDR3 reads CASSPNTLQGSSSYEQYF. The CDR3 DNA reads TGTGCCAGCTCACCAAACACATTACAGGGGTCGAGCTCCTACGAGCAGTACTTC.

The rearrangement links TRBV27 to TRBJ1-5, with a possible D match to TRBD1 (5 bases). The CDR3 runs to 15 residues. Between the trimmed V and J ends, which lost 1 base and 1 base, there was a span of 8 bases. CDR1 and CDR2 from the germline V gene are MNHEY and SMNVEV (reference sequence). CDR3 amino acids: CASSLLTVSNQPQHF. The CDR3 nucleotides read TGTGCCAGCAGTTTATTGACAGTCAGCAATCAGCCCCAGCATTTT.

The chain employs TRBV12-3 or TRBV12-4 and TRBJ1-6, with a possible D match to TRBD1 (5 bases). Trimming stripped 6 bases from V and 7 bases from J, with 10 bases between. The CDR3 is 13 residues long. The chain's CDR3 is CASSSGGNSPLHF. Here the CDR3 DNA reads TGTGCCAGCAGCTCCGGGGGAAATTCACCCCTCCACTTT.

This clone was counted once. The chain recombines TRBV7-3 with TRBJ2-7; 7 positions agree with TRBD2. This CDR3 is 11 amino acids long. Unmatched junction bases numbered 3, after V lost 2 bases and J lost 11 bases. Germline V gene lookup returns CDR1 SGHTA and CDR2 FQGTGA. The CDR3 DNA reads as TGTGCCAGCAGCTTATCCGGGAGGAAGTACTTC. Translating gives CASSLSGRKYF.